A selection of T cell receptor beta chains follows, all from one sample in a study of blood T cell repertoires in COVID-19. Sequenced by immunoSEQ multiplex PCR; TCRdb stores in-frame clones only, minus some. The sample lists about 250,000 clones, roughly 85% seen once, with approximately 9.1% in the top ten. Sequences were obtained from PBMCs or T cells enriched from blood (not recorded which). Receptor source: a woman aged 45-59 years with acute COVID-19. Each CDR3 is given with its conserved first and last residue. The order of the fields is D gene, V gene, J gene, clone size, CDR3 protein, CDR3 DNA. A D gene is named only where the DNA matches it firmly. For some rows the clone size is stated as once, few or many, or as a class when expanded; others skip it.

D: -
V: TRBV3-1/TRBV3-2
J: TRBJ2-5
size: -
CDR3: CASSHFGPQETQYF
DNA: TGTGCCAGCAGCCATTTTGGGCCCCAAGAGACCCAGTACTTC

D: -
V: TRBV27
J: TRBJ2-3
size: -
CDR3: CASSPPGQGRTDTQYF
DNA: TGTGCCAGCAGTCCCCCGGGCCAGGGCCGCACCGATACGCAGTATTTT

D: -
V: TRBV14
J: TRBJ1-3
size: -
CDR3: CASSQGGSSGNTIYF
DNA: TGTGCCAGCAGCCAAGGTGGTAGCTCTGGAAACACCATATATTTT

D: -
V: TRBV3-1/TRBV3-2
J: TRBJ2-3
size: -
CDR3: CASSPNTDTQYF
DNA: TGTGCCAGCAGCCCAAACACAGATACGCAGTATTTT

D: TRBD1
V: TRBV4-1
J: TRBJ1-1
size: -
CDR3: CASSQDRTGGTEAFF
DNA: TGCGCCAGCAGCCAAGATCGGACAGGGGGGACTGAAGCTTTCTTT

D: -
V: TRBV7-9
J: TRBJ1-1
size: -
CDR3: CASSSPGTGSTEAFF
DNA: TGTGCCAGCAGCTCCCCTGGTACAGGGAGCACTGAAGCTTTCTTT

D: -
V: TRBV7-9
J: TRBJ1-2
size: -
CDR3: CASSPKKNPNYGYTF
DNA: TGTGCCAGCAGCCCTAAAAAGAACCCTAACTATGGCTACACCTTC

D: TRBD1
V: TRBV9
J: TRBJ1-1
size: -
CDR3: CASSGGQGGGVNTEAFF
DNA: TGTGCCAGCAGCGGAGGACAGGGTGGAGGGGTGAACACTGAAGCTTTCTTT

D: TRBD2
V: TRBV7-8
J: TRBJ2-4
size: few
CDR3: CASSLVRLAGHLAKNIQYF
DNA: TGTGCCAGCAGCTTAGTCCGGCTAGCGGGGCACCTAGCCAAAAACATTCAGTACTTC

D: -
V: TRBV7-9
J: TRBJ1-2
size: -
CDR3: CASSLVVGSTREPNYGYTF
DNA: TGTGCCAGCAGCTTAGTAGTGGGATCTACACGGGAACCTAACTATGGCTACACCTTC

D: TRBD1
V: TRBV18
J: TRBJ1-2
size: once
CDR3: CASSPRTPDRGSGGYTF
DNA: TGTGCCAGCTCACCAAGGACCCCTGACAGGGGAAGCGGAGGCTACACCTTC

D: -
V: TRBV6-1
J: TRBJ2-5
size: -
CDR3: CASSERGQGTETQYF
DNA: TGTGCCAGCAGTGAACGAGGCCAGGGGACAGAGACCCAGTACTTC

D: TRBD1
V: TRBV5-5
J: TRBJ1-5
size: -
CDR3: CASSFGQGDQPQHF
DNA: TGTGCCAGCAGTTTTGGACAGGGGGATCAGCCCCAGCATTTT

D: -
V: TRBV3-1/TRBV3-2
J: TRBJ1-3
size: -
CDR3: CASNSGSGNTIYF
DNA: TGTGCCAGCAATTCCGGCTCTGGAAACACCATATATTTT

D: TRBD1
V: TRBV3-1/TRBV3-2
J: TRBJ1-2
size: once
CDR3: CASSQGGQGTNYGYTF
DNA: TGTGCCAGCAGCCAAGGTGGACAGGGGACAAACTATGGCTACACCTTC

D: -
V: TRBV25-1
J: TRBJ1-2
size: -
CDR3: CASSGRGYGYTF
DNA: TGTGCCAGCAGTGGTAGGGGGTATGGCTACACCTTC

D: TRBD1
V: TRBV7-3
J: TRBJ1-5
size: -
CDR3: CASRQGVNSNQPQHF
DNA: TGTGCCAGTCGACAGGGAGTCAATAGCAATCAGCCCCAGCATTTT

D: TRBD1
V: TRBV3-1/TRBV3-2
J: TRBJ2-7
size: -
CDR3: CASSRLDRGSYEQYF
DNA: TGTGCCAGCAGCCGATTAGACAGGGGTTCCTACGAGCAGTACTTC

D: -
V: TRBV7-8
J: TRBJ1-6
size: -
CDR3: CASSLSASSYNSPLHF
DNA: TGTGCCAGCAGCCTTTCAGCTAGCTCCTATAATTCACCCCTCCACTTT

D: -
V: TRBV10-2
J: TRBJ2-7
size: -
CDR3: CALALYREGEQYF
DNA: TGCGCCTTAGCCTTGTACAGGGAAGGCGAGCAGTACTTC

D: -
V: TRBV11-2
J: TRBJ1-1
size: -
CDR3: CASSQGNMNTEAFF
DNA: TGTGCCAGCAGCCAGGGCAACATGAACACTGAAGCTTTCTTT

D: -
V: TRBV2
J: TRBJ1-1
size: -
CDR3: CAGILNTEAFF
DNA: TGTGCGGGCATTTTGAACACTGAAGCTTTCTTT

D: -
V: TRBV7-2
J: TRBJ1-1
size: few
CDR3: CASSWTENTEAFF
DNA: TGTGCCAGCAGTTGGACAGAGAACACTGAAGCTTTCTTT

D: -
V: TRBV28
J: TRBJ2-5
size: -
CDR3: CASSRPRRADQETQYF
DNA: TGTGCCAGCAGCCGACCTCGGCGAGCGGACCAAGAGACCCAGTACTTC

D: -
V: TRBV10-1
J: TRBJ2-4
size: -
CDR3: CASSETLTSSQYF
DNA: TGCGCCAGCAGTGAGACCCTCACTAGTAGTCAGTACTTC

D: TRBD2
V: TRBV5-6
J: TRBJ2-3
size: -
CDR3: CASSLELAGGSSRADTQYF
DNA: TGTGCCAGCAGCTTGGAACTAGCGGGGGGGTCCTCCCGGGCAGATACGCAGTATTTT

D: TRBD1
V: TRBV19
J: TRBJ2-2
size: -
CDR3: CASNPGTGNTGELFF
DNA: TGTGCCAGTAATCCCGGGACAGGGAACACCGGGGAGCTGTTTTTT

D: TRBD1
V: TRBV14
J: TRBJ1-2
size: -
CDR3: CASSRTGGDSNYGYTF
DNA: TGTGCCAGCAGCCGGACAGGGGGTGACTCTAACTATGGCTACACCTTC

D: -
V: TRBV3-1/TRBV3-2
J: TRBJ1-1
size: few
CDR3: CASRFLTGQDTEAFF
DNA: TGTGCCAGCAGGTTCTTAACAGGGCAGGACACTGAAGCTTTCTTT

D: -
V: TRBV2
J: TRBJ1-2
size: -
CDR3: CASSEDARGYGYTF
DNA: TGTGCCAGCAGTGAAGACGCCCGGGGGTATGGCTACACCTTC

D: -
V: TRBV5-1
J: TRBJ1-2
size: -
CDR3: CASSLVAESNYGYTF
DNA: TGCGCCAGCAGCTTAGTGGCCGAATCTAACTATGGCTACACCTTC

D: -
V: TRBV7-6
J: TRBJ2-3
size: -
CDR3: CASSFRQDTQYF
DNA: TGTGCCAGCAGCTTTAGACAAGATACGCAGTATTTT

D: TRBD1
V: TRBV4-3
J: TRBJ1-1
size: -
CDR3: CASRFRTGTEAFF
DNA: TGCGCCAGCAGATTTCGGACAGGCACTGAAGCTTTCTTT

D: -
V: TRBV4-3
J: TRBJ1-1
size: -
CDR3: CASSRNRAEAFF
DNA: TGCGCCAGCAGCCGGAACAGGGCTGAAGCTTTCTTT

D: -
V: TRBV9
J: TRBJ2-7
size: -
CDR3: CASSFVGPSYEQYF
DNA: TGTGCCAGCAGTTTTGTGGGGCCCTCCTACGAGCAGTACTTC

D: -
V: TRBV20-1
J: TRBJ1-5
size: -
CDR3: CSASSTDSNQPQHF
DNA: TGCAGTGCTAGTTCGACAGATAGCAATCAGCCCCAGCATTTT

D: TRBD1
V: TRBV18
J: TRBJ1-5
size: -
CDR3: CASSTTGDRGYGQPQHF
DNA: TGTGCCAGCTCAACTACAGGGGATCGGGGGTATGGACAGCCCCAGCATTTT

D: -
V: TRBV30
J: TRBJ1-6
size: -
CDR3: CASRGSQNSPLHF
DNA: TGTGCCTCTAGGGGATCTCAGAATTCACCCCTCCACTTT

D: -
V: TRBV5-8
J: TRBJ1-5
size: -
CDR3: CASSLLGAQHQPQHF
DNA: TGTGCCAGCAGCTTGTTGGGGGCGCAACATCAGCCCCAGCATTTT

D: TRBD1
V: TRBV30
J: TRBJ1-4
size: -
CDR3: CAWSEWGGRDRRKLFF
DNA: TGTGCCTGGAGTGAATGGGGCGGTAGGGACAGACGAAAACTGTTTTTT

D: -
V: TRBV2
J: TRBJ1-5
size: -
CDR3: CASSPFPGEQPQHF
DNA: TGTGCCAGCAGTCCCTTTCCGGGGGAACAGCCCCAGCATTTT